This T cell receptor beta chain came from a study of T cell responses to AZD1222 COVID-19 vaccine. Study-wide results and caveats: It was only a handful of AZD1222 recipients who were seropositive at baseline. Mostly white British, mostly female donors; authors suggested clonal diversity may be underestimated.

The germline V gene encodes CDR1 ENHRY and CDR2 SYGVKD. V lost 6 bases, J lost 6 bases, and 13 bases stayed unmatched. The CDR3 runs 17 residues. This table comes from immunoSEQ multiplex PCR, and its TCRdb copy is limited to in-frame clones, with some not included. The table lists fewer than 200,000 clones, roughly nine tenths of them singletons. This clone was recorded once. Its specificity is unknown. This clonotype was obtained from an adult who received the MenACWY meningococcal vaccine as a control. The sample was peripheral blood, taken 28 days after the second dose of the MenACWY control vaccine. The chain joins TRBV10-3 to TRBJ2-2; the match to TRBD2 covers 10 bases. The CDR3 sequence is CAIRGSISGRGAGELFF. The CDR3 DNA follows: TGTGCCATCAGGGGATCGATAAGCGGGAGGGGCGCCGGGGAGCTGTTTTTT.